This TCR beta chain comes out of a study of identical twins. As regards this clonotype: The antigen is not known.

Only healthy Caucasians were included as donors. TCRdb independently ran MiXCR on the 5' RACE reads; one entry per CDR3 protein. Of a few hundred thousand distinct CDR3 sequences in the sample, nearly 15% are singletons; the top ten hold roughly 0.43%. Unmatched junction bases numbered 6, after V lost 5 bases and J lost 1 base. The V gene's germline CDR1 is MDHEN and CDR2 SYDVKM. The CDR3 loop spans 16 amino acids. Study outcomes and limitations: Fewer insertions characterized abundant cord blood beta clonotypes, whereas memory repertoires showed none. Twin sharing of out-of-frame TCR alpha was underestimated by models in monozygotic pairs. Among out-of-frame alpha sequences shared by twins, low generation probability occurred in excess.

This sample also belongs to another study, concerning yellow fever vaccine responses in identical twins.

This chain uses TRBV28 with TRBJ2-1; 9 nucleotides agree with TRBD2. Source material: CD4+ T cells sorted from blood. The TCR comes from a woman between 18 and 29 years old in good health. As DNA, the CDR3 is TGTGCCAGCAGTGCGGGGGGGAAGGGGTCCTACAATGAGCAGTTCTTC. Translated, it gives CASSAGGKGSYNEQFF.